Detailed here is one T cell receptor (beta chain). MiXCR, applied by TCRdb to the 5' RACE reads, yields one record per CDR3 protein. The sample consists of approximately 350,000 distinct CDR3 sequences, about 15% of them appearing once. The data were obtained in a study of T-cell memory formation after mild COVID-19. This CDR3 is built from 16 residues. Germline assignment: CDR1 DFQATT and CDR2 SNEGSKA (reference sequence). Trimming cost V 1 base and J 5 bases, with 19 bases left between them. The clonotype was recovered from a man between 18 and 35 years old who had mild COVID-19 (a few samples of this study predate the infection). Cell type and time point are not known. The sample comprised PBMCs or a T cell subset sorted from them (not recorded which). V is TRBV20-1 and J is TRBJ2-3, with D perhaps being TRBD1 or TRBD2 (5 bases each). CDR3 loop: CSARAWGKWAEDTQYF. The CDR3 region has the DNA TGCAGTGCTAGAGCCTGGGGGAAGTGGGCTGAAGATACGCAGTATTTT.